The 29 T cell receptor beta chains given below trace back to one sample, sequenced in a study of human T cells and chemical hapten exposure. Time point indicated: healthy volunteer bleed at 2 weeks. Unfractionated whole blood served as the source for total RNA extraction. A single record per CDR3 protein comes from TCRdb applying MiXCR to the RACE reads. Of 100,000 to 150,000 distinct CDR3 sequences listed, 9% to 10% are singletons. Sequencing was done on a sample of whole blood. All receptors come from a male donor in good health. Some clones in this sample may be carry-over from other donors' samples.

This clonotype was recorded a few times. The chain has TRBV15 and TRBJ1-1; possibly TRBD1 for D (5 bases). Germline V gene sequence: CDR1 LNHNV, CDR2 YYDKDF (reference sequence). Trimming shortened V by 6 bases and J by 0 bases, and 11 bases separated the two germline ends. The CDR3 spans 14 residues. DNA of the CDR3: TGTGCCACCAGGCTGGACAAGATGAACACTGAAGCTTTCTTT. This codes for CATRLDKMNTEAFF.

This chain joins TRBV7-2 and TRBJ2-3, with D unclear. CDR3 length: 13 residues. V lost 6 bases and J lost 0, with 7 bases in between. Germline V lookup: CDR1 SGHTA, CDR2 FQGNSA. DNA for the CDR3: TGTGCCAGCAGACTACCGAGCACAGATACGCAGTATTTT. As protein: CASRLPSTDTQYF.

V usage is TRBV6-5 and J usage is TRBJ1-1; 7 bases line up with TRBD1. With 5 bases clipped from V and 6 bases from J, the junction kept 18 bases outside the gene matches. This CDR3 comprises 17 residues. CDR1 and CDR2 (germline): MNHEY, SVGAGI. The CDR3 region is CASSTSLKGAGLAEAFF. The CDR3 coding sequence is TGTGCCAGCAGTACCAGCCTGAAGGGGGCCGGTCTCGCTGAAGCTTTCTTT.

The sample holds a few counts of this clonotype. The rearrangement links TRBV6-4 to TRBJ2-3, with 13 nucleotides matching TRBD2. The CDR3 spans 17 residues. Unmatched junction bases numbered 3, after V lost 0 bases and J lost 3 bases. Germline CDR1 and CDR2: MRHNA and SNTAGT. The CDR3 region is CASSDSATSGGTDTQYF. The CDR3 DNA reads TGTGCCAGCAGTGACTCTGCGACTAGCGGGGGGACAGATACGCAGTATTTT.

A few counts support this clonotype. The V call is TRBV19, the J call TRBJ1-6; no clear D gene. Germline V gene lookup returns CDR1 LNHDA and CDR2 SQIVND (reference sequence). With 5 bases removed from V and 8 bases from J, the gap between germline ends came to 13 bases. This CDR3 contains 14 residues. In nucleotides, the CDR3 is TGTGCCAGTAGTTACGTCGGAGTAGATTCACCCCTCCACTTT. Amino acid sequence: CASSYVGVDSPLHF. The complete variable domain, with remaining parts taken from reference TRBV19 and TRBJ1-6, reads DGGITQSPKYLFRKEGQNVTLSCEQNLNHDAMYWYRQDPGQGLRLIYYSQIVNDFQKGDIAEGYSVSREKKESFPLTVTSAQKNPTAFYLCASSYVGVDSPLHFGNGTRLTVT.

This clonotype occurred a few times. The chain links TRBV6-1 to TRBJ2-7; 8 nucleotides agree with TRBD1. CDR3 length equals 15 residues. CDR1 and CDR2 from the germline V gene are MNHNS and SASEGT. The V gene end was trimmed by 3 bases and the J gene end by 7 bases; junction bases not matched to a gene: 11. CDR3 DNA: TGTGCCAGCAGTGAGTATGACAGGGGTCCGAGGGAGCAGTACTTC. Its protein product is CASSEYDRGPREQYF.

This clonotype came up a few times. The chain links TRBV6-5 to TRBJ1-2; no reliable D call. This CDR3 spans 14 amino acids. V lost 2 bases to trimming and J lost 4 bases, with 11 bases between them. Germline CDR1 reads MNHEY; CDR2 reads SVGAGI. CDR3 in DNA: TGTGCCAGCAGTTACGAGGACGGAATCTATGGCTACACCTTC. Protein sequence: CASSYEDGIYGYTF.

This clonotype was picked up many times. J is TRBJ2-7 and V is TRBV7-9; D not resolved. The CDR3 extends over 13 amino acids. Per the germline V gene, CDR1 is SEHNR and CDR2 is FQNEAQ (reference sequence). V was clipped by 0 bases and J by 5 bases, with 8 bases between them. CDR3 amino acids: CASSLAGNHEQYF. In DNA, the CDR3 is TGTGCCAGCAGCTTAGCAGGGAACCACGAGCAGTACTTC.

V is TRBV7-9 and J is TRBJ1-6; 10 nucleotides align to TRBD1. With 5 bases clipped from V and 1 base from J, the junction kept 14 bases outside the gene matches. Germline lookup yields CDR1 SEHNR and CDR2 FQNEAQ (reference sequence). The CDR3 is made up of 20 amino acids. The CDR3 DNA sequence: TGTGCCAGCAGCGGTCCAAGAGACAGGGGGCTTAATTCCTATAATTCACCCCTCCACTTT. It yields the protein CASSGPRDRGLNSYNSPLHF.

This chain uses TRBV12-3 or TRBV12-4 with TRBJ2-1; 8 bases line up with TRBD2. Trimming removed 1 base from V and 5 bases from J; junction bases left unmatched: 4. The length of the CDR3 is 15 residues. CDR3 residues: CASSLGTSNHNEQFF. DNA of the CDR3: TGTGCCAGCAGTTTAGGGACTAGCAACCACAATGAGCAGTTCTTC.

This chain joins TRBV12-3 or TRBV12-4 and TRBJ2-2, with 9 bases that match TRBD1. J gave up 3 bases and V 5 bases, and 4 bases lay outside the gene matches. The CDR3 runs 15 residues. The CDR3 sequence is CASSKRDRDTGELFF. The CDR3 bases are TGTGCCAGCAGTAAACGGGACAGGGACACCGGGGAGCTGTTTTTT.

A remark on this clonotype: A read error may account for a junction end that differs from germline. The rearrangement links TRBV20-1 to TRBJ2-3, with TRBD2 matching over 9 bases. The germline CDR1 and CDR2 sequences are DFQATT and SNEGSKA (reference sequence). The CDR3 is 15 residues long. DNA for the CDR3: TGCGGTGCTAGAGATCGCGGGGGGGGCCCAGATACGCAGTATTTT. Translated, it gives CGARDRGGGPDTQYF.

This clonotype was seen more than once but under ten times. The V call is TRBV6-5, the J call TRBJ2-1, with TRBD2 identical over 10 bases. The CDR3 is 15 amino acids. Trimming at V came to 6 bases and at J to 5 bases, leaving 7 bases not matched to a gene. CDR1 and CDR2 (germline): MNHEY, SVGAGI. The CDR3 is CASSRTSGVNNEQFF. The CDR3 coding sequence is TGTGCCAGCAGCCGCACTAGCGGGGTAAACAATGAGCAGTTCTTC.

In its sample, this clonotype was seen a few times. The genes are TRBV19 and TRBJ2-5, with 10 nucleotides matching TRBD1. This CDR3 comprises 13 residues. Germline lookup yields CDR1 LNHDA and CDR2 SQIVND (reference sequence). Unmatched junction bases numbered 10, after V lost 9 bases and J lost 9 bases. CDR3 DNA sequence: TGTGCCAGCCGGGACAGGGGATCCGGGGCCCAGTACTTC. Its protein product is CASRDRGSGAQYF.

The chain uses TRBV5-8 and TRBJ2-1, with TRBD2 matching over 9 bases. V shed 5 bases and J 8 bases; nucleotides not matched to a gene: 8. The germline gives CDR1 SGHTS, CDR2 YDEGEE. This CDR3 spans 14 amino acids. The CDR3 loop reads CASSWYGGGDEQFF. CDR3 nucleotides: TGTGCCAGCAGTTGGTACGGCGGGGGGGATGAGCAGTTCTTC.

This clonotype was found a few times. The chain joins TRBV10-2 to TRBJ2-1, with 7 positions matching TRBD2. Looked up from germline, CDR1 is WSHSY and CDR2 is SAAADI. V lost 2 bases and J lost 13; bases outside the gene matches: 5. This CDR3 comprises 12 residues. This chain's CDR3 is CASSEGGDTQFF. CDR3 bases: TGCGCCAGCAGTGAGGGGGGGGATACTCAGTTCTTC.

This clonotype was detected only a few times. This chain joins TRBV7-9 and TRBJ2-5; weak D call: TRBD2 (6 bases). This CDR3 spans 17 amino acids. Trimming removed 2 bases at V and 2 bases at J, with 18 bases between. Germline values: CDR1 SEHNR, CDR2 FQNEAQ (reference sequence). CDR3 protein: CASSLSHVGGGQETQYF. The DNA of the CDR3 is TGTGCCAGCAGCTTAAGTCATGTGGGAGGAGGGCAAGAGACCCAGTACTTC.

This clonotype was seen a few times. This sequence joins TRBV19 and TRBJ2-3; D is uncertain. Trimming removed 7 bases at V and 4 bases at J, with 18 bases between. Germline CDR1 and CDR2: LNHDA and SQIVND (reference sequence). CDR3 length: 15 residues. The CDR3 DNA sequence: TGTGCCAGTACCCTCCGGCGTAACGGTGCAGATACGCAGTATTTT. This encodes CASTLRRNGADTQYF.

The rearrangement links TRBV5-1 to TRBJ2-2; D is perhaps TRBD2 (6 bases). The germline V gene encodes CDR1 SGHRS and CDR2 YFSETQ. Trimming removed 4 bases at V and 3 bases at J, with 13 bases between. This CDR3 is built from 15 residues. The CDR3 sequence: CASSPRDSYTGELFF. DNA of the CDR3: TGCGCCAGCAGCCCCCGGGACTCTTACACCGGGGAGCTGTTTTTT.

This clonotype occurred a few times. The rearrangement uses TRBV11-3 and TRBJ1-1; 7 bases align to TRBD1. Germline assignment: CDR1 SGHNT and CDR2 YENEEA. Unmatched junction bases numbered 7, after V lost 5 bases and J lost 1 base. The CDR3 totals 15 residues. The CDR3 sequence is CASSPGEGANTEAFF. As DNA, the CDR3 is TGTGCCAGCAGCCCGGGGGAGGGGGCGAACACTGAAGCTTTCTTT.

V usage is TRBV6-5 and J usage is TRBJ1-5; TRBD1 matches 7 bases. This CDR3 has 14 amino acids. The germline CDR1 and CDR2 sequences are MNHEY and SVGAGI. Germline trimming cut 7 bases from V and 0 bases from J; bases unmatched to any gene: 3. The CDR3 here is CASNRQGSNQPQHF. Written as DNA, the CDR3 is TGTGCCAGCAACCGACAGGGTAGCAATCAGCCCCAGCATTTT.

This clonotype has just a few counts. CDR3 amino acids: CSARDLTGRQTQYF. CDR3 nucleotides: TGCAGTGCTAGAGATCTGACAGGGAGGCAGACCCAGTACTTC. The chain recombines TRBV20-1 with TRBJ2-5; the D gene is possibly TRBD1 (7 bases). The V gene lost 0 bases and the J gene lost 6 bases, with 14 bases spanning the gap. The CDR3 runs 14 residues. Germline V gives CDR1 DFQATT, CDR2 SNEGSKA (reference sequence).

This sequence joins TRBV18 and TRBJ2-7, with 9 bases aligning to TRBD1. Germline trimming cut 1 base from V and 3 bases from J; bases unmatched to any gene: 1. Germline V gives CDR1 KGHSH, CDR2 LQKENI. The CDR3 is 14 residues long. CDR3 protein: CASSPQGQGYEQYF. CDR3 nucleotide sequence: TGTGCCAGCTCACCACAGGGACAGGGCTACGAGCAGTACTTC.

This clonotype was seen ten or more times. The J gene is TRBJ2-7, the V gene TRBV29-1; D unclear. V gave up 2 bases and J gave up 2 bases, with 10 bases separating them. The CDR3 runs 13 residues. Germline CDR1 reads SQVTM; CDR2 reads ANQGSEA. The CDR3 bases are TGCAGCGTTGAAACATATGAACCCTACGAGCAGTACTTC. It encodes CSVETYEPYEQYF.

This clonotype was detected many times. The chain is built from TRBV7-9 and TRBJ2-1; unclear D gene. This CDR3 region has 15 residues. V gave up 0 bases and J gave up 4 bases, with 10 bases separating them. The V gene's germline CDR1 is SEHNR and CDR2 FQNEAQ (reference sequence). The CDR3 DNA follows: TGTGCCAGCAGCTTAGCGACCCCCAATTACAATGAGCAGTTCTTC. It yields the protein CASSLATPNYNEQFF.

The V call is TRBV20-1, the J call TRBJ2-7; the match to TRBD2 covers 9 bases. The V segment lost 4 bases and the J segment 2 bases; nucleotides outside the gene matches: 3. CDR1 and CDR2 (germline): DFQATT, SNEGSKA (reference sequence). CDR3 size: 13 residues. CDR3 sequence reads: CSATSGTTYEQYF. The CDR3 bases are TGCAGTGCTACTAGCGGGACTACCTACGAGCAGTACTTC.

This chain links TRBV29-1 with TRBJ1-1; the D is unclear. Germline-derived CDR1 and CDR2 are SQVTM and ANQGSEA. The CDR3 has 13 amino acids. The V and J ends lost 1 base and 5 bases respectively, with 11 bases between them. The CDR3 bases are TGCAGCGTTGAAGGAGCGACGGTAACTGAAGCTTTCTTT. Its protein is CSVEGATVTEAFF.

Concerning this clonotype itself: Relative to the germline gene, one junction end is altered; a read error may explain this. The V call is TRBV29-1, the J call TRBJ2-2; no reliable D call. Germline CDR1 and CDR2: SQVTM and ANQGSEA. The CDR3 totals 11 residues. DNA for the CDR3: TGCCGCGTTAGTTACACCGGGGAGCTGTTTTTT. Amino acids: CRVSYTGELFF.

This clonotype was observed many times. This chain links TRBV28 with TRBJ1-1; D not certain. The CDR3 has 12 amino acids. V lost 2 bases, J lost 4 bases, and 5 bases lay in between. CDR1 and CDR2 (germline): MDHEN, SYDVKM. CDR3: CASSLEGTEAFF. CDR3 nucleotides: TGTGCCAGCAGTTTAGAGGGCACTGAAGCTTTCTTT.